The entry below describes one T cell receptor (beta chain). The antigen is unknown. The data belong to a study of OX40 agonist ivuxolimab in advanced cancers. The overall study: The mean age was about 61 years, ranging from roughly 23 to 80, with about 87% of participants male.

Profiling relied on immunoSEQ multiplex PCR, and the TCRdb table lists in-frame clones only, not all of them. This sample carries about 15,000 clones, roughly 80% of them seen once, and the ten largest clones take about 32%. CDR3 length equals 18 residues. The J segment lost 6 bases and the V segment lost 0 bases, leaving 8 bases of the junction unmatched. From germline, CDR1 is SGDLS and CDR2 YYNGEE. General observations from the study: Normalized expansion of T-cell clones was also low for some nonresponders. Dosing at 0.1 to 3.0 mg/kg was accompanied by clonal expansion of CD4+ and CD8+ blood T cells by week 6.

The V and J genes are TRBV9 and TRBJ2-2; 13 bases line up with TRBD2. The sequence derives from an adult with an advanced solid tumor such as melanoma, head and neck, liver or kidney cancer. This specimen was CD4+ or CD8+ T cells sorted from blood, taken in a trial of the OX40 agonist ivuxolimab. CDR3 sequence: CASSVDTSGRALAGELFF. The CDR3 coding sequence is TGTGCCAGCAGCGTAGATACTAGCGGGAGGGCATTGGCCGGGGAGCTGTTTTTT.